These 32 T cell receptor beta chains share one sample of origin, sequenced in a study of CD8 T cells in ankylosing spondylitis. Study results and caveats: For ankylosing spondylitis blood, a TCR beta motif of several highly homologous variants appeared characteristic.

TCRdb independently ran MiXCR on the 5' RACE reads; one entry per CDR3 protein. The sample carries about 540,000 distinct CDR3 sequences, roughly 13% recorded once. What these receptors recognize is not known. Sample: blood, either unsorted or a sorted T cell fraction (not recorded which). These receptors came from a male donor with ankylosing spondylitis.

The sample holds one count of this clonotype. The rearrangement uses TRBV5-5 and TRBJ2-5, with D possibly TRBD1 on 6 matching bases. Germline CDR1 reads SGHKS; CDR2 reads YYEKEE (reference sequence). The length of the CDR3 is 14 residues. Trimming removed 0 bases at V and 3 bases at J, with 9 bases between. Here the CDR3 DNA reads TGTGCCAGCAGCTTGGCCACAGGGAAAGAGACCCAGTACTTC. This gives the protein CASSLATGKETQYF. The whole variable domain, filled in from reference TRBV5-5 and TRBJ2-5, reads DAGVTQSPTHLIKTRGQQVTLRCSPISGHKSVSWYQQVLGQGPQFIFQYYEKEERGRGNFPDRFSARQFPNYSSELNVNALLLGDSALYLCASSLATGKETQYFGPGTRLLVL.

This clonotype was observed many times. This chain connects TRBV5-1 to TRBJ2-1, with 8 bases that match TRBD2. V shed 2 bases, J shed 5 bases, and the junction held 9 bases outside the gene matches. Per the germline V gene, CDR1 is SGHRS and CDR2 is YFSETQ. CDR3 length: 16 residues. In nucleotides, the CDR3 is TGCGCCAGCAGCTTCACCACTAGCGGAGAAAACAATGAGCAGTTCTTC. It translates to CASSFTTSGENNEQFF.

This clonotype was found a few times. V is TRBV12-3 or TRBV12-4 and J is TRBJ1-4, with 7 bases identical to TRBD1. This CDR3 contains 20 residues. J lost 0 bases, V lost 6 bases, and 19 bases had no gene match. This CDR3 is CASSFSRGQLGVATNEKLFF. Written as DNA, the CDR3 is TGTGCCAGCAGCTTCTCAAGGGGACAGTTGGGAGTTGCAACTAATGAAAAACTGTTTTTT.

The genes are TRBV6-6 and TRBJ1-5, with no clear D. The CDR3 is 13 residues long. CDR1 MNHNY and CDR2 SVGAGI come from the germline V gene (reference sequence). The germline V and J ends were trimmed by 7 bases and 0 bases, with 7 bases remaining between them. CDR3 loop: CASTPVSNQPQHF. In nucleotides, the CDR3 is TGTGCCAGCACGCCGGTTAGCAATCAGCCCCAGCATTTT.

The CDR3, as DNA: TGCAGTGCTAGAGTCCAGGGGGCAGGGACTCAGCCCCAGCATTTT. This codes for CSARVQGAGTQPQHF. The chain is built from TRBV20-1 and TRBJ1-5; TRBD1 aligns across 8 bases. CDR1 and CDR2 from the germline V gene are DFQATT and SNEGSKA (reference sequence). With 1 base clipped from V and 6 bases from J, the junction kept 8 bases outside the gene matches. This CDR3 comprises 15 residues.

In its sample, this clonotype was seen a few times. The chain links TRBV6-5 to TRBJ1-3; D is perhaps TRBD1 (5 bases). Trimming pared 0 bases from V and 0 bases from J, leaving 9 bases between. Looked up from germline, CDR1 is MNHEY and CDR2 is SVGAGI. The CDR3 length is 16 residues. CDR3 sequence: CASSYSGAISGNTIYF. For the CDR3, the DNA is TGTGCCAGCAGTTACTCAGGGGCTATCTCTGGAAACACCATATATTTT.

This clonotype appeared a few times. This chain joins TRBV7-2 and TRBJ1-1; D uncertain. CDR1 is SGHTA, CDR2 FQGNSA, per germline. Trimming took 5 bases from V and 1 from J, leaving 11 bases between them. This CDR3 has 14 amino acids. CDR3 loop: CASSPAAGNTEAFF. DNA of the CDR3: TGTGCCAGCAGCCCAGCCGCAGGGAACACTGAAGCTTTCTTT.

V usage is TRBV5-1 and J usage is TRBJ2-7; maybe TRBD1 (6 bases). The CDR3 totals 14 residues. V lost 1 base and J lost 3, with 11 bases in between. Germline CDR1 reads SGHRS; CDR2 reads YFSETQ. The CDR3 here is CASSLSGEFYEQYV. DNA for the CDR3: TGCGCCAGCAGCTTGTCAGGGGAGTTCTACGAGCAGTACGTC.

The genes are TRBV7-8 and TRBJ1-1, with 8 bases fitting TRBD1. The germline gives CDR1 SGHVS, CDR2 FQNEAQ. Trimming took 7 bases from V and 3 from J; bases not matched to a gene: 7. The CDR3 loop spans 14 amino acids. The CDR3 DNA sequence: TGTGCCAGCAACATCAGGGGGCAGGACACTGAAGCTTTCTTT. It encodes CASNIRGQDTEAFF.

The genes are TRBV5-1 and TRBJ2-7; tentatively, D is TRBD1 or TRBD2 (5 bases each). Trimming left V 7 bases short and J 2 bases short, with 19 bases between. CDR1 and CDR2 from the germline V gene are SGHRS and YFSETQ. CDR3 length: 15 residues. The CDR3 region is CASAPGTADPYEQYF. As DNA, the CDR3 is TGCGCCAGCGCGCCTGGGACGGCCGATCCCTACGAGCAGTACTTC.

Only a few counts were recorded for this clonotype. V is TRBV20-1 and J is TRBJ2-7; 9 nucleotides agree with TRBD2. CDR1 and CDR2 (germline): DFQATT, SNEGSKA (reference sequence). The trim removed 3 bases at V and 6 bases at J, leaving 12 bases unmatched. CDR3 size: 15 residues. This chain's CDR3 is CSARGGLAGPGEQYV. The CDR3 nucleotides are TGCAGTGCTAGGGGCGGGCTAGCGGGGCCGGGCGAGCAGTACGTC.

The CDR3 DNA is TGTGCCAGCAGCTTAGTAGCCGGACATTTCAATGAGCAGTTCTTC. It translates to CASSLVAGHFNEQFF. The V and J genes are TRBV7-9 and TRBJ2-1, with D possibly being TRBD1 (5 bases). V gave up 1 base and J gave up 6 bases, with 13 bases separating them. Per the germline V gene, CDR1 is SEHNR and CDR2 is FQNEAQ (reference sequence). This CDR3 region has 15 residues.

This clonotype was seen more than once but under ten times. DNA of the CDR3: TGTGCCAGCAGCCAGGGACTTGGGGACACCATATATTTT. Residues: CASSQGLGDTIYF. The chain joins TRBV7-7 to TRBJ1-3, with a tentative D call TRBD1 (5 bases). The V gene's germline CDR1 is SSHAT and CDR2 FNYEAQ (reference sequence). This CDR3 is built from 13 residues. V lost 5 bases and J 8 bases, leaving 13 bases between the germline ends.

In this sample, this clonotype turned up many times. At one end, the junction sequence differs from germline, possibly due to a read error. The chain is built from TRBV5-1 and TRBJ2-1; TRBD2 aligns across 8 bases. This CDR3 spans 16 amino acids. Germline V CDR1 and CDR2: SGHRS, YFSETQ. The CDR3 nucleotides are TGTGCCAGCAGTATTTTAGCGGGAAGCTCCTACAATGAGCAGTTCTTC. Encoded protein: CASSILAGSSYNEQFF.

This clonotype was detected a few times. The rearrangement uses TRBV5-1 and TRBJ1-4; D gene unclear. Germline CDR1 is SGHRS and CDR2 is YFSETQ. Trimming took off 0 bases at V and 6 bases at J, with 12 bases between the two ends. The CDR3 is 15 amino acids. The CDR3 DNA follows: TGCGCCAGCAGCTTGGTAGGGCCAAGGGATGAAAAACTGTTTTTT. Its translation: CASSLVGPRDEKLFF. Combining the CDR3 with reference TRBV5-1 and TRBJ1-4 gives the whole variable domain KAGVTQTPRYLIKTRGQQVTLSCSPISGHRSVSWYQQTPGQGLQFLFEYFSETQRNKGNFPGRFSGRQFSNSRSEMNVSTLELGDSALYLCASSLVGPRDEKLFFGSGTQLSVL.

This clonotype was counted only a few times. The chain links TRBV3-1 to TRBJ2-5; D remains ambiguous. The CDR3 is made up of 14 amino acids. V was cut by 0 bases and J by 1 base, with 6 bases left in between. Germline CDR1 LGHDT, CDR2 YNNKEL (reference sequence). CDR3 sequence (DNA): TGTGCCAGCAGCCAAGATACGGTCCAAGAGACCCAGTACTTC. It translates to CASSQDTVQETQYF.

The genes are TRBV29-1 and TRBJ1-2, with a possible D match to TRBD1 (6 bases). Trimming took 6 bases from V and 2 from J, leaving 19 bases between them. CDR3 length equals 15 residues. Germline V gives CDR1 SQVTM, CDR2 ANQGSEA. The CDR3 loop reads CSVGITRGANYGYTF. The CDR3 region has the DNA TGCAGCGTCGGGATCACAAGGGGGGCAAACTATGGCTACACCTTC.

V is TRBV6-1 and J is TRBJ1-2; the D is unclear. Germline V gives CDR1 MNHNS, CDR2 SASEGT. The CDR3 is 12 amino acids. The V end lost 5 bases, the J end lost 4 bases, and 8 bases lay between the germline ends. The CDR3 is CASSPEVYGYTF. The DNA for the CDR3 is TGTGCCAGCAGTCCTGAAGTCTATGGCTACACCTTC.

This clonotype has only a few counts. J is TRBJ2-3 and V is TRBV7-2; D may correspond to TRBD1 or TRBD2 (5 bases each). V was clipped by 2 bases and J by 5 bases, with 17 bases between them. The CDR3 is 16 residues long. Germline assignment: CDR1 SGHTA and CDR2 FQGNSA. The CDR3 spells CASSLNGRDGGDTQYF. CDR3 bases: TGTGCCAGCAGCTTAAACGGCCGGGACGGTGGAGATACGCAGTATTTT.

The V and J genes are TRBV23-1 and TRBJ2-5, with 8 bases that match TRBD1. TRBV23-1 falls under the ORF class, with uncertain function. After removal of 6 bases from V and 5 bases from J, the junction contained 14 bases not matched to a gene. The CDR3 is 16 residues long. The CDR3 nucleotides read TGCGCCAGCAGCCCCTCCAGGGGGCGCCTTCGCGAGACCCAGTACTTC. Translation: CASSPSRGRLRETQYF.

V usage is TRBV15 and J usage is TRBJ2-1; D perhaps matches TRBD2 (5 bases). The CDR3 runs 13 residues. V lost 7 bases, J lost 8 bases, and 15 bases lay in between. From germline, CDR1 is LNHNV and CDR2 YYDKDF (reference sequence). This CDR3 reads CATNQRPQDEQFF. Written as DNA, the CDR3 is TGTGCCACCAACCAGCGGCCTCAGGATGAGCAGTTCTTC.

This rearrangement joins TRBV30 to TRBJ2-1; TRBD2 might be the D (5 bases). Deletions cut 0 bases from V and 5 bases from J, with 8 bases between. This CDR3 has 13 amino acids. Germline lookup yields CDR1 GTSNPN and CDR2 SVGIG (reference sequence). CDR3 nucleotide sequence: TGTGCCTGGAGTGTACGGAGGAACAATGAGCAGTTCTTC. It yields the protein CAWSVRRNNEQFF.

This clonotype was seen a handful of times. V and J are TRBV3-1 and TRBJ2-3; 7 positions match TRBD2. In germline, CDR1 is LGHDT, CDR2 YNNKEL (reference sequence). CDR3 length: 16 residues. V trimming: 6 bases; J trimming: 7 bases; junction bases outside the gene matches: 16. CDR3 sequence: CASSQRIGAGENTQYF. The CDR3 DNA follows: TGTGCCAGCAGTCAAAGAATCGGCGCGGGAGAAAATACGCAGTATTTT.

This clonotype was found a few times. The V and J genes are TRBV4-1 and TRBJ2-1; a possible D gene is TRBD1 (6 bases). The V gene's germline CDR1 is MGHRA and CDR2 YSYEKL. Deletions cut 0 bases from V and 0 bases from J, with 12 bases between. The CDR3 runs 17 residues. This CDR3 is CASSQDRGSSSYNEQFF. The CDR3 bases are TGCGCCAGCAGCCAAGATAGGGGGTCGAGCTCCTACAATGAGCAGTTCTTC.

The chain carries TRBV29-1 and TRBJ2-5; D is ambiguous. The ends were cut back, 5 bases at V and 3 bases at J, with 13 bases in the middle. The CDR3 totals 13 residues. The germline V gene has CDR1 SQVTM and CDR2 ANQGSEA. The DNA for the CDR3 is TGCAGCGTTCTGGACCCGAGCAAAGAGACCCAGTACTTC. It translates to CSVLDPSKETQYF.

V usage is TRBV12-3 or TRBV12-4 and J usage is TRBJ2-5, with TRBD1 matching 8 bases. The CDR3 extends over 14 amino acids. V was pared by 6 bases and J by 5 bases, with 8 bases of the junction left unmatched. CDR3 in amino acids: CASRFSGGEETQYF. CDR3 nucleotides: TGTGCCAGCAGGTTCTCAGGGGGCGAGGAGACCCAGTACTTC.

The V and J genes are TRBV11-2 and TRBJ2-7, with no clear D. CDR3 length: 12 amino acids. Germline V gives CDR1 SGHAT, CDR2 FQNNGV. V was clipped by 5 bases and J by 3 bases, with 8 bases between them. The CDR3 region has the DNA TGTGCCAGCAGCGGTAACGGCTACGAGCAGTACGTC. Its protein product is CASSGNGYEQYV.

This clonotype was seen only a few times. This chain joins TRBV29-1 and TRBJ2-3; D might be TRBD1 (5 bases). Trimming took off 7 bases at V and 0 bases at J, with 14 bases between the two ends. The CDR3 is 14 residues long. Germline loops: CDR1 SQVTM, CDR2 ANQGSEA. CDR3 sequence (DNA): TGCAGCGCCTACGACAGTTCTAGCACAGATACGCAGTATTTT. Translated: CSAYDSSSTDTQYF.

The CDR3 spells CASSLELLQTQYF. Here the CDR3 DNA reads TGTGCCAGCAGCTTAGAACTTCTCCAGACCCAGTACTTC. The gene calls are TRBV7-2 and TRBJ2-5, with D hard to call. V was pared by 1 base and J by 6 bases, with 9 bases between. CDR1 and CDR2 (germline): SGHTA, FQGNSA. This CDR3 is 13 amino acids long.

This clonotype was recorded a few times. The chain uses TRBV4-1 and TRBJ2-7; D perhaps matches TRBD2 (7 bases). Germline assignment: CDR1 MGHRA and CDR2 YSYEKL. The CDR3 sequence is 16 residues long. V shed 1 base and J shed 2 bases, with 15 bases lying between them. CDR3 DNA: TGCGCCAGCAGCCAAGCTCCCTGGGGGGGGCCCTACGAGCAGTACGTC. It translates to CASSQAPWGGPYEQYV.

This clonotype has more than one count but fewer than ten. This chain connects TRBV29-1 to TRBJ2-3; D not resolved. The germline CDR1 and CDR2 sequences are SQVTM and ANQGSEA. The CDR3 totals 14 residues. V lost 1 base and J lost 0, with 8 bases in between. CDR3 loop: CSVEGGSSTDTQYF. Here the CDR3 DNA reads TGCAGCGTTGAAGGGGGATCTAGCACAGATACGCAGTATTTT.

This clonotype has a handful of counts. V is TRBV7-2 and J is TRBJ1-4; 7 bases are shared with TRBD1. Germline CDR1 reads SGHTA; CDR2 reads FQGNSA. This CDR3 has 15 amino acids. Unmatched junction bases numbered 7, after V lost 5 bases and J lost 4 bases. The CDR3 sequence is CASSTRGARNEKLFF. CDR3 bases: TGTGCCAGCAGCACCAGGGGGGCCCGTAATGAAAAACTGTTTTTT. Complete variable domain (other parts from reference TRBV7-2 and TRBJ1-4): GAGVSQSPSNKVTEKGKDVELRCDPISGHTALYWYRQSLGQGLEFLIYFQGNSAPDKSGLPSDRFSAERTGGSVSTLTIQRTQQEDSAVYLCASSTRGARNEKLFFGSGTQLSVL.